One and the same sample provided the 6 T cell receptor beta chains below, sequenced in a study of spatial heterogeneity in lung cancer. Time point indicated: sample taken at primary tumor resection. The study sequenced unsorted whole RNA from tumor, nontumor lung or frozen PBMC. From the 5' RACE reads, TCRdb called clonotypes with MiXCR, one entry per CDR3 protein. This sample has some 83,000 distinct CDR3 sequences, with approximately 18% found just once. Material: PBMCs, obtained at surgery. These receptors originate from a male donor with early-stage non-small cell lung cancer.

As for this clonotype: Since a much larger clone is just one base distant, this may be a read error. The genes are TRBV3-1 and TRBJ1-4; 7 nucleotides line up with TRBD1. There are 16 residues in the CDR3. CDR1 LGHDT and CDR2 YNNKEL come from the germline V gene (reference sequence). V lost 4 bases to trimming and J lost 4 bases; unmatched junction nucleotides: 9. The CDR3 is CASSPGQRMINEKLFF. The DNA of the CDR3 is TGTGCCAGCAGCCCGGGACAGAGGATGATTAATGAAAAACTGTTTTTT.

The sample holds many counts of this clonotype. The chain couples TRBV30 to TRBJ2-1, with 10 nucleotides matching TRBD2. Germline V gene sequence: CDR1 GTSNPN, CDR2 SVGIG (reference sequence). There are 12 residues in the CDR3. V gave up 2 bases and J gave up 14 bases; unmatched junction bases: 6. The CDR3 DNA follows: TGTGCCTGGAGTCCACTAGCGGGAATGAAGTTCTTC. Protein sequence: CAWSPLAGMKFF.

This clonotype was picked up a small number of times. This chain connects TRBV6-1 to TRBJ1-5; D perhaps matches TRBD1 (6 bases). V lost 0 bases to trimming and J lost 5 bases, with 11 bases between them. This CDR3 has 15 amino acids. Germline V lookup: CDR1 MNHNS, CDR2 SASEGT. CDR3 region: CASSEAGGRYQPQHF. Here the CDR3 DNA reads TGTGCCAGCAGTGAAGCCGGGGGCCGGTATCAGCCCCAGCATTTT.

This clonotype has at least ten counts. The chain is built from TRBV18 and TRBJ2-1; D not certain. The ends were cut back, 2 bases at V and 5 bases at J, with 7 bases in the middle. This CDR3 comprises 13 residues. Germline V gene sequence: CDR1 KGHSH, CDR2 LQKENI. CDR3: CASSPIEHNEQFF. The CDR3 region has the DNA TGTGCCAGCTCACCAATAGAACACAATGAGCAGTTCTTC.

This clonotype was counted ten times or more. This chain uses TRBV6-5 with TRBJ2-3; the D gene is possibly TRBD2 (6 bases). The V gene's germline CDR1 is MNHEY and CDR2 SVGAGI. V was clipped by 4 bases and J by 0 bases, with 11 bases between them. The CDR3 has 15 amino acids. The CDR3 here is CASSLGRTSTDTQYF. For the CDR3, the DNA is TGTGCCAGCAGTTTGGGGAGGACTAGCACAGATACGCAGTATTTT.

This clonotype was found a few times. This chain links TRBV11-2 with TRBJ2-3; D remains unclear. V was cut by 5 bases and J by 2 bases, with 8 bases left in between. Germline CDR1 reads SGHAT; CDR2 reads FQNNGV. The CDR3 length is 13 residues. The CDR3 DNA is TGTGCCAGCAGCACACAGTACACAGATACGCAGTATTTT. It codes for CASSTQYTDTQYF.